The 9 T cell receptor beta chains below were found in one sample sequenced in a study of blood T cell repertoires in COVID-19 (dated by TCRdb to 2020 to 2022). Library preparation employed the immunoSEQ multiplex PCR assay. TCRdb took over this immuneACCESS table, retaining in-frame rearrangements with V and J assigned. Such tables are incomplete; in checked studies, under half of the missing clones stem from an unresolved V gene, and the remainder is unexplained. The sample profile shows about 210,000 clones; under 95% of them were found once. 1% to 1.5% of the sample rests with the top ten. The sample was peripheral blood. Receptors originate from a man aged 25 to 45 with acute or convalescent COVID-19.

The chain joins TRBV18 to TRBJ2-5; D may be TRBD2 (6 bases). Germline values: CDR1 KGHSH, CDR2 LQKENI. The CDR3 extends over 14 amino acids. The V and J ends lost 0 bases and 5 bases respectively, with 10 bases between them. DNA of the CDR3: TGTGCCAGCTCACCACCATACGGAGGGGAGACCCAGTACTTC. Translation gives CASSPPYGGETQYF.

This clone has just one count. The V and J genes are TRBV5-6 and TRBJ2-2; D ambiguous. There are 13 residues in the CDR3. Germline assignment: CDR1 SGHDT and CDR2 YYEEEE. V gave up 0 bases and J gave up 9 bases, with 9 bases separating them. In DNA form, the CDR3 reads TGTGCCAGCAGCTTGGCCACTTTCCGGGAGCTGTTTTTT. As protein: CASSLATFRELFF.

The chain couples TRBV30 to TRBJ2-1; D perhaps matches TRBD2 (5 bases). V was clipped by 5 bases and J by 0 bases, with 8 bases between them. Germline lookup yields CDR1 GTSNPN and CDR2 SVGIG (reference sequence). The CDR3 runs 13 residues. The DNA of the CDR3 is TGTGCCTGGCGGGGTAGCTCCTACAATGAGCAGTTCTTC. This encodes CAWRGSSYNEQFF.

J is TRBJ1-1 and V is TRBV5-4; D possibly corresponds to TRBD1 (5 bases). Germline V gives CDR1 SGHNT, CDR2 YYREEE (reference sequence). V was cut by 3 bases and J by 0 bases, with 9 bases left in between. The CDR3 has 14 amino acids. CDR3 DNA: TGTGCCAGCAGCTCGGGACTTCTGAACACTGAAGCTTTCTTT. Protein product: CASSSGLLNTEAFF.

V gene TRBV10-1 combines with J gene TRBJ2-5; 7 bases are shared with TRBD2. The CDR3 runs 15 residues. Germline V gives CDR1 WNHNN, CDR2 SYGVQD (reference sequence). Trimming took 0 bases from V and 3 from J; bases not matched to a gene: 4. CDR3 in DNA: TGCGCCAGCAGTGAGTCGACAAGCGGGGAAGAGACCCAGTACTTC. Protein product: CASSESTSGEETQYF.

The chain combines TRBV5-5 with TRBJ2-7; 8 bases align to TRBD1. The V and J ends lost 8 bases and 2 bases, in that order; junction bases with no gene match: 0. CDR3 length equals 11 residues. Germline V gives CDR1 SGHKS, CDR2 YYEKEE (reference sequence). CDR3: CARTGAYEQYF. CDR3 DNA sequence: TGTGCCAGGACAGGGGCCTACGAGCAGTACTTC.

V and J are TRBV5-1 and TRBJ1-2; 11 bases are shared with TRBD1. Trimming removed 4 bases from V and 6 bases from J; junction bases left unmatched: 8. The CDR3 runs to 15 residues. Germline lookup yields CDR1 SGHRS and CDR2 YFSETQ. The CDR3 DNA reads TGCGCCAGCAGCACCGGGACAGGGGGGCGTGATGGCTACACCTTC. Translation gives CASSTGTGGRDGYTF.

The gene calls are TRBV6-5 and TRBJ1-2; D might be TRBD1 (6 bases). Looked up from germline, CDR1 is MNHEY and CDR2 is SVGAGI. Trimming left V 2 bases short and J 0 bases short, with 7 bases between. CDR3 length: 14 residues. CDR3 loop: CASSYRTANYGYTF. The CDR3 DNA reads TGTGCCAGCAGTTACAGGACAGCTAACTATGGCTACACCTTC.

This chain connects TRBV28 to TRBJ1-1, with TRBD1 as a possible D gene (5 bases). The CDR3 runs 14 residues. Germline CDR1 MDHEN, CDR2 SYDVKM. Trimming left V 3 bases short and J 1 base short, with 9 bases between. In nucleotides, the CDR3 is TGTGCCAGCAGTTTCCAAGGGGCGAACACTGAAGCTTTCTTT. This gives the protein CASSFQGANTEAFF. Complete variable domain (other parts from reference TRBV28 and TRBJ1-1): DVKVTQSSRYLVKRTGEKVFLECVQDMDHENMFWYRQDPGLGLRLIYFSYDVKMKEKGDIPEGYSVSREKKERFSLILESASTNQTSMYLCASSFQGANTEAFFGQGTRLTVV.